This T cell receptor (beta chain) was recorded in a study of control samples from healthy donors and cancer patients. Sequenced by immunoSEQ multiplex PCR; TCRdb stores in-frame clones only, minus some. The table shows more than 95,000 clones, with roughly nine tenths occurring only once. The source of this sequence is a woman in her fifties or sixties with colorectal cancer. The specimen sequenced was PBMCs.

The CDR3 coding sequence is TGTGCCAGCAGCTTGCAGGGGTCTACCTACAATGAGCAGTTCTTC. Protein: CASSLQGSTYNEQFF. This sequence joins TRBV5-4 and TRBJ2-1; possible D gene TRBD1, 6 bases. CDR3 size: 15 residues. The germline CDR1 and CDR2 sequences are SGHNT and YYREEE (reference sequence). The germline V and J ends were trimmed by 1 base and 2 bases, with 10 bases remaining between them.